This T cell receptor (beta chain) was recorded in a study of blood T cells in healthy people across ages. Overall study results and limits: In long-lived donors, naive CD4+ cell counts and diversity exceeded those of aged donors.

Next came a second PCR, run for about 6 to 12 cycles, which used a sample-barcoded 5' primer along with a J-beta primer mix. With 12 random nucleotides, a template-switch adaptor tagged each individual cDNA molecule. MiXCR, applied by TCRdb to the 5' RACE reads, yields one record per CDR3 protein. The sample consists of around 650,000 distinct CDR3 sequences, approximately 30% of them appearing once. Those donating, healthy Caucasian individuals from Russia, were aged roughly 6 to 95. Isolation yielded PBMCs, at least 6.5 million per sample, in every case. The sample holds many counts of this clonotype. The antigen remains undetermined. Sequenced: blood. The receptor was derived from a woman over 75 in good health.

The CDR3 nucleotides read TGTGCCAGCAGCCTCATACAGGGAAGGTACGGCTACACCTTC. It codes for CASSLIQGRYGYTF. J is TRBJ1-2 and V is TRBV12-3 or TRBV12-4, with D possibly TRBD1 on 6 matching bases. There are 14 residues in the CDR3. Trimming removed 6 bases from V and 8 bases from J, with 19 bases in between.